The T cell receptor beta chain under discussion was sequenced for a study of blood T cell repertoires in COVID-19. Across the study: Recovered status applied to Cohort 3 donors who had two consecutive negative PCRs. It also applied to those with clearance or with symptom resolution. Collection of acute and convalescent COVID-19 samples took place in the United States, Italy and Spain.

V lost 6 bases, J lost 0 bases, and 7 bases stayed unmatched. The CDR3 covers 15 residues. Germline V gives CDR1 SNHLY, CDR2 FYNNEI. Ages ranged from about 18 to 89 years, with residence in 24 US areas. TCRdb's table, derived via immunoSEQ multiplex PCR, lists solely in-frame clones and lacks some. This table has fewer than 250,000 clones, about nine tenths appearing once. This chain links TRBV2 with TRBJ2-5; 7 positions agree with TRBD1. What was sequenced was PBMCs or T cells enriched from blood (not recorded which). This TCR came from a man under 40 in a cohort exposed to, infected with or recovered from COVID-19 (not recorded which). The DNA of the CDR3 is TGTGCCAGCAGATCCCGGGACAGCCACCAAGAGACCCAGTACTTC. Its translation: CASRSRDSHQETQYF.